A selection of T cell receptor beta chains follows, all from one sample in a study of T-cell memory formation after mild COVID-19. TCRdb reprocessed the 5' RACE reads via MiXCR and lists one record per CDR3 protein. The top ten clones hold around 13% of a sample with 400,000 to 550,000 distinct CDR3 sequences, nearly 25% of them seen once. The source material was PBMCs or a T cell subset sorted from them (not recorded which). All receptors derive from an adult woman who had mild COVID-19 (a few samples of this study predate the infection). Cell type and time point are not known. CDR3s leave out the opening cysteine and the closing phenylalanine or tryptophan.

V gene: TRBV2
CDR3 protein: ASTPGGNEQY

V gene: TRBV3-1
CDR3 protein: ASSPLTALPRGIQY

V gene: TRBV11-2
CDR3 protein: ASSPWGGSGPYEQY

V gene: TRBV5-1
CDR3 protein: ASSSGTSGGASDTQY

V gene: TRBV20-1
CDR3 protein: SARRTSTDTQY

V gene: TRBV12-3/TRBV12-4
CDR3 protein: ATRSLLNTGELF

V gene: TRBV18
CDR3 protein: ASSINPLVRGGNTEAF

V gene: TRBV2
CDR3 protein: ASISSGRRSSYNEQF

V gene: TRBV29-1
CDR3 protein: SVFGLAGTGELF

V gene: TRBV12-3/TRBV12-4
CDR3 protein: ASSFLNRGIDADTQY

V gene: TRBV30
CDR3 protein: AWTAGGREGLKDEQF

V gene: TRBV18
CDR3 protein: ASSPRTGGPNYGYT

V gene: TRBV7-9
CDR3 protein: ASSWAGELF

V gene: TRBV27
CDR3 protein: ASSLRNSGHKGYGYT

V gene: TRBV6-5
CDR3 protein: ASSYYGGGAKRDEQF

V gene: TRBV20-1
CDR3 protein: SASGGKAVDEQF

V gene: TRBV7-9
CDR3 protein: ASNSGGQETQY

V gene: TRBV20-1
CDR3 protein: SARVGTTT

V gene: TRBV4-2
CDR3 protein: ASSQDPGGIDEQF

V gene: TRBV7-6
CDR3 protein: ASSLDETGLLSGYT

V gene: TRBV12-3/TRBV12-4
CDR3 protein: ASSQNDPPDTQY

V gene: TRBV14
CDR3 protein: ASSQVVGTINLQY

V gene: TRBV7-9
CDR3 protein: ASSPGFSYEQY

V gene: TRBV29-1
CDR3 protein: SGSGTAMNTEAF

V gene: TRBV15
CDR3 protein: ATSRGQGAKAYGYT

V gene: TRBV4-2
CDR3 protein: ASSQDQWGQGYEQY

V gene: TRBV7-2
CDR3 protein: ASSTVYEQY

V gene: TRBV2
CDR3 protein: ASILSAGETQY

V gene: TRBV7-2
CDR3 protein: ASSSPGGSGSSYNEQF

V gene: TRBV6-5
CDR3 protein: ASSHRGLADEQY

V gene: TRBV2
CDR3 protein: ASSDDAGRSNQPQH

V gene: TRBV7-2
CDR3 protein: ASSSAGGTVNTIY

V gene: TRBV20-1
CDR3 protein: SARDYWRGNQPQH

V gene: TRBV30
CDR3 protein: AWSRGGQGTYEQY

V gene: TRBV24-1
CDR3 protein: ATSSPAGFYTDTQY

V gene: TRBV7-2
CDR3 protein: ASSLARSGWGGELF

V gene: TRBV7-2
CDR3 protein: ASSLEAWGLVYEQY

V gene: TRBV6-6
CDR3 protein: ASSPPTSGIEQY

V gene: TRBV11-3
CDR3 protein: ASSPREGGGGETQY

V gene: TRBV4-3
CDR3 protein: ASSQNRGLEQY

V gene: TRBV12-3/TRBV12-4
CDR3 protein: ASSLAGGGGKTQY

V gene: TRBV15
CDR3 protein: ATSRMGQGEGYT

V gene: TRBV20-1
CDR3 protein: SAHKRVSYEQY

V gene: TRBV9
CDR3 protein: ASSPHGTVATNEKLF

V gene: TRBV20-1
CDR3 protein: SSIQGAKDTQY

V gene: TRBV7-9
CDR3 protein: ASSLGGVLAGGEQY

V gene: TRBV27
CDR3 protein: ASSTRGRNTEAF

V gene: TRBV12-3/TRBV12-4
CDR3 protein: ASSERGPGELF

V gene: TRBV6-2/TRBV6-3
CDR3 protein: ASSSGGTGRTDTQY